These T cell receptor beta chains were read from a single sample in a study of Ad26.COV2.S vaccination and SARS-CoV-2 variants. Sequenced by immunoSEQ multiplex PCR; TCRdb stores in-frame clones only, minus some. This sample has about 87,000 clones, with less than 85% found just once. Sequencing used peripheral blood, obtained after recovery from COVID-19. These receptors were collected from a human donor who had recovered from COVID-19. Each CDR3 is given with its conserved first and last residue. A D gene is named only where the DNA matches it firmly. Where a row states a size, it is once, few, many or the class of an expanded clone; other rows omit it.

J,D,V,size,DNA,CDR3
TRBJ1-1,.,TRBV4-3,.,TGCGCCAGCAGCCGATTAATGAACACTGAAGCTTTCTTT,CASSRLMNTEAFF
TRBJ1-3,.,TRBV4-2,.,TGTGCCAGCAGCCAAGTAGGGTCTGGAAACACCATATATTTT,CASSQVGSGNTIYF
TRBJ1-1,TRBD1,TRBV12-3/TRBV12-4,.,TGTGCCAGCAGTATGGGGACAGGGAGAACTTTCTTT,CASSMGTGRTFF
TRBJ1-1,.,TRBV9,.,TGTGCCAGCAGCGGTGGATTGGACACTGAAGCTTTCTTT,CASSGGLDTEAFF
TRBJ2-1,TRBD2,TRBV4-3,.,TGCGCCAGCAGCCGGGGGTTAGCGGGACTCAGCTCCTACAATGAGCAGTTCTTC,CASSRGLAGLSSYNEQFF
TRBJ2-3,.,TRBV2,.,TGTGCCAGCAGGGACGAGCGCACAGATACGCAGTATTTT,CASRDERTDTQYF
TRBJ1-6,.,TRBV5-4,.,TGTGCCAGCAGCTTGCAGGGCTATAATTCACCCCTCCACTTT,CASSLQGYNSPLHF
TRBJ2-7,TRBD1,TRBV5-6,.,TGTGCCAGCAGCCCCACGGCAGGGGGCTACGAGCAGTACTTC,CASSPTAGGYEQYF
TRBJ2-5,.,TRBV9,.,TGTGCCAGCAGCGAGGGGGCGGGAGCAGCGGAGACCCAGTACTTC,CASSEGAGAAETQYF
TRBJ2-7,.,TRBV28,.,TGTGCCAGCAGTTTAGGGTACGAGCAGTACTTC,CASSLGYEQYF
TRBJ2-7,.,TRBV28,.,TGTGCCAGCAGTTTTTCTAGGTACGAGCAGTACTTC,CASSFSRYEQYF
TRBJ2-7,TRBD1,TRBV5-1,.,TGCGCCAGCAGCTTGGGCCTACAGGGGAGCCCCTACGAGCAGTACTTC,CASSLGLQGSPYEQYF
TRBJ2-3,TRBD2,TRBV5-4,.,TGTGCCAGCAGCTCGGGACTAGCGAGATTCACAGATACGCAGTATTTT,CASSSGLARFTDTQYF
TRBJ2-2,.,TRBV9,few,TGTGCCAGCAGCGTAGGGGCGGATACGAACACCGGGGAGCTGTTTTTT,CASSVGADTNTGELFF
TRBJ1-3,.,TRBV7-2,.,TGTGCCAGCAGCTTAGTAGGGTTCTCTGGAAACACCATATATTTT,CASSLVGFSGNTIYF
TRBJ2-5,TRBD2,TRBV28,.,TGTGCCAGCAGTTCTTCAACTAGCGGGAGTCGAGAGACCCAGTACTTC,CASSSSTSGSRETQYF
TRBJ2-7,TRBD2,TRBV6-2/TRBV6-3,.,TGTGCCAGCAGTTACGGGCTAGCGGGGCGTTACGAGCAGTACTTC,CASSYGLAGRYEQYF
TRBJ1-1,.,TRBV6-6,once,TGTGCCAGCAGTCAATGGGGATACACTGAAGCTTTCTTT,CASSQWGYTEAFF
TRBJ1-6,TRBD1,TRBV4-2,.,TGTGCCAGCAGCCAGGCCGGGACAGGGGGAACTAATTCACCCCTCCACTTT,CASSQAGTGGTNSPLHF
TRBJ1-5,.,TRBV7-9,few,TGTGCCAGCAGCAGGGACGTTGAAGGGGGTCAGCCCCAGCATTTT,CASSRDVEGGQPQHF
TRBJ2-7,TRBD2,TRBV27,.,TGTGCCAGCAGTTTAAGGGGACTAGCGGGAGCGAGGAATTCCTACGAGCAGTACTTC,CASSLRGLAGARNSYEQYF
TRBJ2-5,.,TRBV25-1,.,TGTGCCAGCAAAGGGTTACTGTACCAAGAGACCCAGTACTTC,CASKGLLYQETQYF
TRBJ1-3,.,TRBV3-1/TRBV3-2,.,TGTGCCAGCAGCCAAGCTCCGCAGGGTACTTCTGGAAACACCATATATTTT,CASSQAPQGTSGNTIYF
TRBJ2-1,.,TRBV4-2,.,TGTGCCAGCAGCCAAGATGAGGGGCGTAGCTCCTACAATGAGCAGTTCTTC,CASSQDEGRSSYNEQFF
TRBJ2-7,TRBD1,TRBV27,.,TGTGCCAGCAGTCCAGGACAGGGTTACGAGCAGTACTTC,CASSPGQGYEQYF
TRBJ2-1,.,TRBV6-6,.,TGTGCCAGCAGCCCATCAGGGAGCTATGAGCAGTTCTTC,CASSPSGSYEQFF
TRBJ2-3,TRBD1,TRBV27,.,TGTGCCAGCAGTTGGGCAGGGGGCGCAGATACGCAGTATTTT,CASSWAGGADTQYF
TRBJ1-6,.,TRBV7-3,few,TGTGCCAGCAGCTTAGAGGGCAGGGGACGAAATTCACCCCTCCACTTT,CASSLEGRGRNSPLHF
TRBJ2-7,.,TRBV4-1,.,TGCGCCAGCAGCCACAGACACCAGGGTCTTGGGGAGCAGTACTTC,CASSHRHQGLGEQYF
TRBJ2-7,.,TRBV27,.,TGTGCCAGCAGTTTGCCCTCCTACGAGCAGTACTTC,CASSLPSYEQYF
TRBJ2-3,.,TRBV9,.,TGTGCCAGCAGCGTCGGAGCGGACACAGATACGCAGTATTTT,CASSVGADTDTQYF
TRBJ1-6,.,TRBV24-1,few,TGTGCCACCATGGGCCACTTGCCCCACTTT,CATMGHLPHF
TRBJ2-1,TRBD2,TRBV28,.,TGTGCCAGCAGTTCATCTACTAGCGGGAGAGGGATGAAGCAGTTCTTC,CASSSSTSGRGMKQFF
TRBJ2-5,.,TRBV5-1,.,TGCGCCAGCAGCCTCAGGGGTCGGGAGACCCAGTACTTC,CASSLRGRETQYF
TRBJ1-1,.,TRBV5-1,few,TGCGCCAGCAGCCTCAGGGGCGGCACTGAAGCTTTCTTT,CASSLRGGTEAFF
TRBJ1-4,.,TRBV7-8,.,TGTGCCAGCAGCTTATTTCGACCGGCAACTAATGAAAAACTGTTTTTT,CASSLFRPATNEKLFF
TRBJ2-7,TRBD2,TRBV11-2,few,TGTGCCAGCAGCTTAGGGGACTACGGTTCCTACGAGCAGTACTTC,CASSLGDYGSYEQYF
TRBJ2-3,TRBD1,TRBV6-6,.,TGTGCCAGCAGAAGGGACAGCCAGAACACAGATACGCAGTATTTT,CASRRDSQNTDTQYF
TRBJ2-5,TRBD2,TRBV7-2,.,TGTGCCAGCACTACCAGCGGGAGTCTTAAGGAGACCCAGTACTTC,CASTTSGSLKETQYF
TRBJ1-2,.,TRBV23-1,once,TGCGCCAGCAGTCAATCAGGGCGGCGCTACACCTTC,CASSQSGRRYTF
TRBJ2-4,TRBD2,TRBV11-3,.,TGTGCCAGCAGCCACAGACTAGCGGGAGGCTCCAAAAACATTCAGTACTTC,CASSHRLAGGSKNIQYF
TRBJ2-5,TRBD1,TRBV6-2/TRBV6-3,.,TGTGCCAGCAGTCACCCGGGACAGGGGCAAGAGACCCAGTACTTC,CASSHPGQGQETQYF
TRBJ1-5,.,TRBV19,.,TGTGCCAGTATGCCACGCAGCAATCAGCCCCAGCATTTT,CASMPRSNQPQHF
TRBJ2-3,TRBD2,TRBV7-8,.,TGTGCCAGCAGCTTAGACCCACTAGCGGGAGGATCGAGCACAGATACGCAGTATTTT,CASSLDPLAGGSSTDTQYF
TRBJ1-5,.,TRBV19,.,TGTACCAGTAAGGAGATTCCGAATAGCAATCAGCCCCAGCATTTT,CTSKEIPNSNQPQHF
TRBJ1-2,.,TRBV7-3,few,TGTGCCAGCAGCCCTTACTCAGAGGGCGCAGGCTATGGCTACACCTTC,CASSPYSEGAGYGYTF
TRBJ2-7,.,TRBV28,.,TGTGCCAGCAGTTTATATCAGGGTTCGAGCTCCTACGAGCAGTACTTC,CASSLYQGSSSYEQYF
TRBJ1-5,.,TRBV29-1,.,TGCAGCGTTAAGGGGGGAAATCAGCCCCAGCATTTT,CSVKGGNQPQHF
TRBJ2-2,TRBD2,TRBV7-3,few,TGTGCCAGCAGCTCCTGGGGGAGGGCGGGAGAATCAACCGGGGAGCTGTTTTTT,CASSSWGRAGESTGELFF
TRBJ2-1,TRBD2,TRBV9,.,TGTGCCAGCAGTGTAGTCCTAGCGGGAGGGCCCAATGAGCAGTTCTTC,CASSVVLAGGPNEQFF
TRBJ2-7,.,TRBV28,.,TGTGCCAGCAGTCTCCAAGAGGGATCCTACGAGCAGTACTTC,CASSLQEGSYEQYF
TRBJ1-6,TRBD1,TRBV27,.,TGTGCCAGCAGTTTATCGATGGGACAGGGGGTCCTCCACTTT,CASSLSMGQGVLHF